This T cell receptor beta chain was identified during a study of blood T cell repertoires in COVID-19. Study in general: Sites across the United States, Italy and Spain contributed samples from acute and convalescent COVID-19.

Donors were grouped by their self-reported clinical history. This CDR3 is built from 16 residues. J was trimmed by 7 bases and V by 9 bases; bases with no gene match: 19. CDR1 is ENHRY, CDR2 SYGVKD, per germline. This clone was seen once. Source study methods: Nucleated cell counts were estimated from reference gene primer amplification. Here immunoSEQ multiplex PCR was the method, and the copy in TCRdb shows in-frame clones only, minus some. The V and J calls and the clone size are those of that table, but D and trimming were determined from the DNA. This sample yields approximately 250,000 clones, of which less than 95% are seen a single time; roughly 2.9% belongs to the top ten.

The material sequenced was PBMCs or T cells enriched from blood (not recorded which). This chain connects TRBV10-3 to TRBJ1-2, with TRBD1 matching 8 bases. This sequence was found in a man in his forties who had been exposed to COVID-19. CDR3: CAILRGEGQGLSGYTF. Written as DNA, the CDR3 is TGTGCCATTCTCCGCGGGGAAGGACAGGGTCTCTCTGGCTACACCTTC.